Following are 5 T cell receptor beta chains from one sample sequenced in a study of blood T cell repertoires in COVID-19. Produced via immunoSEQ multiplex PCR; TCRdb's table is partial and in-frame only. Of some 350,000 clones in the sample, around 90% were seen once. The sample comprised PBMCs or T cells enriched from blood (not recorded which). The receptors here all came from a man aged 30-40 years who had recovered from COVID-19.

The chain has TRBV20-1 and TRBJ1-1; possible D gene TRBD1, 5 bases. The V gene's germline CDR1 is DFQATT and CDR2 SNEGSKA (reference sequence). Trimming cost V 6 bases and J 6 bases, with 11 bases left between them. The length of the CDR3 is 11 residues. This CDR3 reads CSAPRGAEAFF. The CDR3 DNA reads as TGCAGTGCCCCCCGGGGGGCTGAAGCTTTCTTT.

For this clone: Other DNA sequences in this sample translate to the same CDR3. This sequence joins TRBV18 and TRBJ2-3; D is possibly TRBD1 (6 bases). CDR3 length: 14 amino acids. Between the trimmed V and J ends, which lost 3 bases and 0 bases, there was a span of 7 bases. The germline V gene encodes CDR1 KGHSH and CDR2 LQKENI. The CDR3 spells CASSPTGSTDTQYF. CDR3 sequence (DNA): TGTGCCAGCTCACCCACAGGGAGCACAGATACGCAGTATTTT.

The chain is built from TRBV15 and TRBJ1-5, with D tentatively TRBD1 (5 bases). The V end was cut by 0 bases, the J end by 1 base, with 13 bases between. This CDR3 has 17 residues. CDR1 and CDR2 from the germline V gene are LNHNV and YYDKDF (reference sequence). The CDR3 spells CATSRDRGGTSNQPQHF. The CDR3 region has the DNA TGTGCCACCAGCAGAGATCGCGGGGGTACAAGCAATCAGCCCCAGCATTTT.

V is TRBV10-3 and J is TRBJ2-5, with TRBD1 matching over 7 bases. With V trimmed by 0 bases and J by 3 bases, 10 bases remained unmatched. The CDR3 runs 17 residues. In germline, CDR1 is ENHRY, CDR2 SYGVKD. The DNA for the CDR3 is TGTGCCATCAGTGAGTCGATGGCCCGGGACAGCAAAGAGACCCAGTACTTC. Translation: CAISESMARDSKETQYF.

The chain couples TRBV4-1 to TRBJ2-6, with D possibly being TRBD1 (6 bases). The V gene's germline CDR1 is MGHRA and CDR2 YSYEKL. The ends were cut back, 0 bases at V and 2 bases at J, with 14 bases in the middle. This CDR3 comprises 18 residues. The CDR3 DNA sequence: TGCGCCAGCAGCCAAGAGGGGACATCCTTTGCTGGGGCCAACGTCCTGACTTTC. Amino acid sequence: CASSQEGTSFAGANVLTF.